This T cell receptor (beta chain) was profiled in a study of low-dose radiotherapy and immunotherapy resistance in tumors. Overall study: Doses of 0.5 Gy per fraction every 2 weeks, totaling 6.5 Gy, went to Cohort 1. Cohort 2's total reached 13 Gy over 26 weeks, at 1 Gy per fraction every two weeks. At a dose of 200 mg/m2, intravenous cyclophosphamide was given every two weeks, one day before radiation and immunotherapy.

Covering alpha and beta chains, TRAV- and TRBV-specific primers were used for the first-strand cDNA. TCRs underwent 15 to 25 PCR cycles of amplification with a constant-region primer and V-primer adapter. In TCRdb, the reads were re-called with MiXCR into one record per CDR3 protein. The sample has about 39,000 distinct CDR3 sequences, around 21% seen once; the top ten hold about 8.3%. This clonotype was counted at least ten times. The CDR3 runs to 16 residues. V dropped 4 bases and J dropped 6 bases, with 19 bases sitting between them. Germline CDR1 MDHEN, CDR2 SYDVKM. Time point of the sample: after trial treatment. Stated treatment: LDRT plus nivolumab, ipilimumab, low-dose cyclophosphamide and aspirin (RACIN trial). Administered to the donors were nivolumab, ipilimumab, aspirin, low-dose cyclophosphamide and low-dose radiotherapy.

The origin of this receptor is a female donor with ovarian cancer. The V gene is TRBV28, the J gene TRBJ2-1; D perhaps matches TRBD2 (5 bases). Sequences were derived from PBMCs, sampled after low-dose radiotherapy plus immunotherapy. Here the CDR3 DNA reads TGTGCCAGCAGTTCTCATGGCCAACCCGGGATCAATGAGCAGTTCTTC. Translating gives CASSSHGQPGINEQFF.